A selection of T cell receptor beta chains follows, all from one sample in a study of T cell responses to AZD1222 COVID-19 vaccine. Here immunoSEQ multiplex PCR was the method, and the copy in TCRdb shows in-frame clones only, minus some. The sample has under 150,000 clones; just over 90% are singletons. The sequenced sample was peripheral blood, obtained on day 0 of AZD1222 vaccination. The receptors originated from an adult in good health. CDR3s include the opening cysteine and the closing phenylalanine or tryptophan. The D gene is left open where the match is weak. Clone size, where shown, is once, few, many, or a class for clones that have expanded.

d_call | cdr3_length | j_call | clone_size | v_call | cdr3_nt | cdr3_aa
- | 12 | TRBJ2-4 | - | TRBV9 | TGTGCCAGCAGCCCCCGGGGTAACATTCAGTACTTC | CASSPRGNIQYF
- | 12 | TRBJ2-2 | - | TRBV5-6 | TGTGCCAGCAGCCCTCGGGCCGGGGAGCTGTTTTTT | CASSPRAGELFF
TRBD1 | 16 | TRBJ1-2 | - | TRBV10-3 | TGTGCCATCAGTGAGAGAACCGGGACAGGGGGCTATGGCTACACCTTC | CAISERTGTGGYGYTF
- | 14 | TRBJ1-1 | once | TRBV10-3 | TGTGCCATCAATACCGCAGGGGTAGGCACTGAAGCTTTCTTT | CAINTAGVGTEAFF
- | 11 | TRBJ2-7 | few | TRBV5-8 | TGTGCCAGCAGCACCCCGTACGAGCAGTACTTC | CASSTPYEQYF
- | 14 | TRBJ1-1 | - | TRBV19 | TGTGCCAGTAGTATCGGGGTGGAGAGCACTGAAGCTTTCTTT | CASSIGVESTEAFF
TRBD2 | 18 | TRBJ2-3 | - | TRBV6-2/TRBV6-3 | TGTGCCAGCAGTTACTACAGGCCCGGGAGCGGGGCGGCAGATACGCAGTATTTT | CASSYYRPGSGAADTQYF
TRBD2 | 13 | TRBJ2-7 | - | TRBV12-3/TRBV12-4 | TGTGCCAGCAGAATGGGACTAACCTACGAGCAGTACTTC | CASRMGLTYEQYF
- | 14 | TRBJ1-1 | - | TRBV15 | TGTGCCACCAGCAGGGACCACAGAGAAACTGAAGCTTTCTTT | CATSRDHRETEAFF
- | 15 | TRBJ2-2 | - | TRBV29-1 | TGCAGCGCCACCCGGGGTAGCGGGAACACCGGGGAGCTGTTTTTT | CSATRGSGNTGELFF
- | 9 | TRBJ1-2 | - | TRBV2 | TGTGCCAGCACGCCTGGCTACACCTTC | CASTPGYTF
TRBD2 | 15 | TRBJ2-2 | - | TRBV18 | TGTGCCAGCTCACCGGGAGGGGCTAACACCGGGGAGCTGTTTTTT | CASSPGGANTGELFF
- | 11 | TRBJ1-1 | - | TRBV29-1 | TGCAGCGTTGGGACTTACACTGAAGCTTTCTTT | CSVGTYTEAFF
TRBD1 | 15 | TRBJ1-2 | - | TRBV18 | TGTGCCAGCTCACCGTACCCAGACAGGGGGGATGGCTACACCTTC | CASSPYPDRGDGYTF
- | 15 | TRBJ1-2 | - | TRBV6-5 | TGTGCCAGCAGTTCCAAAGACAGACCCATCTATGGCTACACCTTC | CASSSKDRPIYGYTF
- | 15 | TRBJ2-5 | - | TRBV6-2/TRBV6-3 | TGTGCCAGCAGTTACCCGGACTGGCCGCGGGAGACCCAGTACTTC | CASSYPDWPRETQYF
TRBD1 | 14 | TRBJ2-7 | - | TRBV6-5 | TGTGCCAGCAGCGGACAGGGGAGGCCCTACGAGCAGTACTTC | CASSGQGRPYEQYF
- | 13 | TRBJ2-7 | - | TRBV18 | TGTGCCAGCTCCCAGTCTCGACAGTCCGAGCAGTACTTC | CASSQSRQSEQYF
- | 15 | TRBJ2-7 | - | TRBV4-3 | TGCGCCAGCAGCCAAGAGGAGACGAACTCCTACGAGCAGTACTTC | CASSQEETNSYEQYF
- | 12 | TRBJ1-1 | - | TRBV30 | TGTGCCTGGAGTGAACAGAACACTGAAGCTTTCTTT | CAWSEQNTEAFF
- | 13 | TRBJ2-5 | - | TRBV12-3/TRBV12-4 | TGTGCCAGCAGTTTAGGTACAAAAGAGACCCAGTACTTC | CASSLGTKETQYF
- | 16 | TRBJ1-6 | medium-sized | TRBV4-3 | TGCGCCAGCAGCCAAACCCTCCCCAGGGGTAATTCACCCCTCCACTTT | CASSQTLPRGNSPLHF
TRBD2 | 16 | TRBJ2-5 | - | TRBV7-8 | TGTGCCAGCAGCTTAGTCTCCGCGGGAGGGCCGGAGACCCAGTACTTC | CASSLVSAGGPETQYF
- | 15 | TRBJ2-3 | - | TRBV7-2 | TGTGCCAGCAGCTTAGGTTTGGGCCGGGGAGATACGCAGTATTTT | CASSLGLGRGDTQYF
- | 15 | TRBJ1-3 | - | TRBV18 | TGTGCCAGCTCACCACCGGGGAGTTCTGGAAACACCATATATTTT | CASSPPGSSGNTIYF